The rows below give T cell receptor beta chains drawn from one sample of a study of cytomegalovirus exposure and HLA in healthy donors. This table comes from immunoSEQ multiplex PCR, and its TCRdb copy is limited to in-frame clones, with some not included. Among around 130,000 clones listed, over 70% were seen once. Sequenced material: PBMCs. These receptors were obtained from a woman younger than 35 in good health and CMV-seronegative. Each CDR3 is given with its conserved first and last residue. D genes are given only for firm matches. Size values are once, few and many counts, or a class for expanded clones, and some rows have none.

D gene,V gene,J gene,clone size,CDR3 DNA,CDR3 protein
.,TRBV5-6,TRBJ1-1,.,TGTGCCAGCAGCTTGGAGGTCCAGGGATTGAACACTGAAGCTTTCTTT,CASSLEVQGLNTEAFF
TRBD1,TRBV7-8,TRBJ1-5,.,TGTGCCAGCAGCCCGCTTAGTGGGACAGGGGTTCAGCATTTT,CASSPLSGTGVQHF
TRBD1,TRBV28,TRBJ1-2,.,TGTGCCAGCAGTTCGTCGGGCAGGGGGCGAGGCTACACCTTC,CASSSSGRGRGYTF
TRBD1,TRBV19,TRBJ2-5,.,TGTGCCAGTAGCCCACCTACAGGGGGCGCGGAGACCCAGTACTTC,CASSPPTGGAETQYF
TRBD2,TRBV18,TRBJ2-3,.,TGTGCCAGCTCACCTGACACTAGCGGAGATACGCAGTATTTT,CASSPDTSGDTQYF
TRBD2,TRBV6-6,TRBJ2-3,.,TGTGCCAGCAGCCAAGGGCTAGCGGGGGATACGCAGTATTTT,CASSQGLAGDTQYF
TRBD2,TRBV5-1,TRBJ2-1,.,TGCGCCAGCAGCCTCGGACTAGCGGGAGGGCACTGGGAGCAGTTCTTC,CASSLGLAGGHWEQFF
.,TRBV7-9,TRBJ2-7,.,TGTTCCAGCAGCTTAGTTTTGCGCACCCTCTCCTACGAGCAGTACTTC,CSSSLVLRTLSYEQYF
.,TRBV11-2,TRBJ2-3,.,TGTGCCAGCAGCCAGGACTTGGAAGATACGCAGTATTTT,CASSQDLEDTQYF
TRBD2,TRBV6-1,TRBJ2-7,.,TGTGCCAGCAGTGAAGTAAGGAGCGGGAGAGGGTACGAGCAGTACTTC,CASSEVRSGRGYEQYF
.,TRBV5-1,TRBJ1-1,.,TGCGCCAGCAGCTTGTTGGGGGGGACTGAAGCTTTCTTT,CASSLLGGTEAFF
.,TRBV9,TRBJ2-3,.,TGTGCCAGCAGCGTAACACTAGTACAGCCAGATACGCAGTATTTT,CASSVTLVQPDTQYF
TRBD2,TRBV18,TRBJ2-7,few,TGTGCCAGCTCCCGACGGGAGGTCTCAACAAACGAGCAGTACTTC,CASSRREVSTNEQYF
.,TRBV10-3,TRBJ1-1,.,TGTGCCATCAGTGAGTCGGGGGGGAGAGAACGGGCAGGCACTGAAGCTTTCTTT,CAISESGGRERAGTEAFF
TRBD2,TRBV7-9,TRBJ2-1,.,TGTGCCAGCAGCTACGATCCCCGAGCGGGAGGTTCCAATGAGCAGTTCTTC,CASSYDPRAGGSNEQFF
.,TRBV6-1,TRBJ1-4,.,TGTGCCAGCAGTGGCCGACAGGCAACTAATGAAAAACTGTTTTTT,CASSGRQATNEKLFF
.,TRBV6-5,TRBJ1-2,.,TGTGCCAGCACTCCGGGATCTTCCTATGGCTACACCTTC,CASTPGSSYGYTF
.,TRBV6-6,TRBJ1-4,.,TGTGCCAGCAGTTTCGCTAGGGAGATAGAACTGTTTTTT,CASSFAREIELFF
TRBD1,TRBV7-9,TRBJ1-1,.,TGTGCCAGCAGTAGGACAGGGAACACTGAAGCTTTCTTT,CASSRTGNTEAFF
.,TRBV5-1,TRBJ1-2,.,TGCGCCAGCAGCTTGGCGCCCGGGGACTATGGCTACACCTTC,CASSLAPGDYGYTF
.,TRBV5-8,TRBJ1-2,.,TGTGCCAGCAGATATGGGAGAGCTAACTATGGCTACACCTTC,CASRYGRANYGYTF
TRBD1,TRBV2,TRBJ1-4,once,TGTGCCAGCAGTGCCCGGGACAGGGGTAATGAAAAACTGTTTTTT,CASSARDRGNEKLFF
TRBD1,TRBV7-9,TRBJ2-7,.,TGTGCCAGCAGCGGACAGGTGGCCTACGAGCAGTACTTC,CASSGQVAYEQYF
.,TRBV7-2,TRBJ2-7,.,TGTGCCAGCAGCTTAGTGGGGGCCGACTTGCACGAGCAGTACTTC,CASSLVGADLHEQYF
TRBD1,TRBV2,TRBJ2-2,.,TGTGCCTCCGAAGGCGACAGGGGTGCGACCGGGGAGCTGTTTTTT,CASEGDRGATGELFF
.,TRBV30,TRBJ2-7,.,TGTGCCTGGAGGGCCGTTACCTCCTACGAGCAGTACTTC,CAWRAVTSYEQYF
TRBD2,TRBV2,TRBJ2-7,once,TGTGCCAGCAGGACTAGCGGGGCCTACGAGCAGTACTTC,CASRTSGAYEQYF
.,TRBV6-6,TRBJ1-1,.,TGTGCCAGCAGTTACACCGACAGTGAAGCTTTCTTT,CASSYTDSEAFF
.,TRBV27,TRBJ2-1,.,TGTGCCAGCAGATTAACTAGTTCCTACAATGAGCAGTTCTTC,CASRLTSSYNEQFF
.,TRBV20-1,TRBJ2-7,.,TGCAGTGCTAGAGTCAGGGACGAGCAGTACTTC,CSARVRDEQYF
.,TRBV27,TRBJ1-1,.,TGTGCCAGCAGACCCGGACAGCGGAACACTGAAGCTTTCTTT,CASRPGQRNTEAFF
TRBD1,TRBV29-1,TRBJ1-4,.,TGCAGCGTTGGGAGGACAGGGGACACTAATGAAAAACTGTTTTTT,CSVGRTGDTNEKLFF
.,TRBV4-1,TRBJ2-3,.,TGCGCCAGCAGCCCTGACCGGGAGACAGATACGCAGTATTTT,CASSPDRETDTQYF
.,TRBV10-3,TRBJ2-7,.,TGTGCCACTGCCCCACACCCCCACTCCTACGAGCAGTACTTC,CATAPHPHSYEQYF
TRBD2,TRBV25-1,TRBJ2-5,few,TGTGCCAGCAGTGAAGTTCGCGGGAGAGAGACCCAGTACTTC,CASSEVRGRETQYF
.,TRBV6-1,TRBJ1-5,few,TGTGCCAGCAGTGCCAAACCCACAGGTCATAGCAATCAGCCCCAGCATTTT,CASSAKPTGHSNQPQHF
.,TRBV5-1,TRBJ1-2,.,TGCGCCAGCAGCTTGGCCGGGTCCTCCTATGGCTACACCTTC,CASSLAGSSYGYTF
.,TRBV6-1,TRBJ1-2,.,TGTGCCAGCAGTGAAGCGCTGCTTGTACAGCTAATGAGGGATGGCTACACCTTC,CASSEALLVQLMRDGYTF
.,TRBV15,TRBJ1-1,.,TGTGCCACCAGCAGCGGGGGTGACACTGAAGCTTTCTTT,CATSSGGDTEAFF
TRBD1,TRBV19,TRBJ1-1,.,TGTGCCAGTAGTATCCTCCGACAGGGCGGCACTGAAGCTTTCTTT,CASSILRQGGTEAFF
TRBD2,TRBV5-1,TRBJ2-1,.,TGCGCCAGCAGCTTTGTCTTTGACACTGGACTAGTCCTATACAATGAGCAGTTCTTC,CASSFVFDTGLVLYNEQFF
.,TRBV5-6,TRBJ1-1,once,TGTGCCAGCAGCTCCCGGCGGATTGAAATTAAAGCTTTCTTT,CASSSRRIEIKAFF
TRBD2,TRBV27,TRBJ2-3,.,TGTGCCAGCAGTGGACTAGCGGGAACCGATACGCAGTATTTT,CASSGLAGTDTQYF
.,TRBV18,TRBJ2-1,few,TGTGCCAGCTCACCAGCGGTAAGCTCCTACAATGAGCAGTTCTTC,CASSPAVSSYNEQFF
TRBD2,TRBV4-2,TRBJ2-1,.,TGTGCCAGCAGCCAAGTTCGGCCCCGGGAAGAAGGGACTAGCGATTACAGTGAGCAGTTCTTC,CASSQVRPREEGTSDYSEQFF
.,TRBV19,TRBJ1-1,.,TGTGCCAGTACCCGAGACGGGGAGAACACTGAAGCTTTCTTT,CASTRDGENTEAFF
TRBD2,TRBV13,TRBJ2-7,.,TGTGCCAGCAGCTCATTATCCAGCGGGAGGCCCTCCTACGAGCAGTACTTC,CASSSLSSGRPSYEQYF
TRBD1,TRBV4-1,TRBJ1-1,.,TGCGCCAGCAGCCATCAACAGGGGGCGAGGACTGAAGCTTTCTTT,CASSHQQGARTEAFF
.,TRBV5-6,TRBJ1-5,.,TGTGCCAGCAGCTTGGGGCCGGGAAATCAGCCCCAGCATTTT,CASSLGPGNQPQHF
TRBD1,TRBV28,TRBJ1-3,.,TGTGCCAGCAGTTTAGTGACAGGGGCGAGTCAGGCCATATATTTT,CASSLVTGASQAIYF
.,TRBV6-1,TRBJ2-2,.,TGTGCCAGCATACCGGGAGTGGCGGCCGGGGAGCTGTTTTTT,CASIPGVAAGELFF
.,TRBV9,TRBJ1-1,.,TGTGCCAGCAGCATGCCACAGGGCGAACTAAGGAACACTGAAGCTTTCTTT,CASSMPQGELRNTEAFF
.,TRBV7-2,TRBJ1-2,few,TGTGCCAGCAGTTTGGGGCCAAGAGACTATGGCTACACCTTC,CASSLGPRDYGYTF
TRBD1,TRBV5-1,TRBJ2-2,.,TGCGCCAGCAGCCCGGGACAGGGGGGCGTTTCCGGGGAGCTGTTTTTT,CASSPGQGGVSGELFF